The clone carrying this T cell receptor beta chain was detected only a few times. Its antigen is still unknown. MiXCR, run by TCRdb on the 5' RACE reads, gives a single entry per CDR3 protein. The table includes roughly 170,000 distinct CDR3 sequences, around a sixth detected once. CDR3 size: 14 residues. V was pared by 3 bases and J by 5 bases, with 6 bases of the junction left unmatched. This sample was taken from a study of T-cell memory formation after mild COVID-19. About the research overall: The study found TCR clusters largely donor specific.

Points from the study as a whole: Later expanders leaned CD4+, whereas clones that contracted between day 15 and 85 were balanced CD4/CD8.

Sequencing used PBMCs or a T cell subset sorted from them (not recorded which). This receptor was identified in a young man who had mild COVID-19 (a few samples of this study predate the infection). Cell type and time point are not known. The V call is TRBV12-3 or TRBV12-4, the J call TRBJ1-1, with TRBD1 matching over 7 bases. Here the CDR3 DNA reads TGTGCCAGCAGTTTTCTGGAGGGGGCTACTGAAGCTTTCTTT. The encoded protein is CASSFLEGATEAFF.